This T cell receptor beta chain was found in a study of blood T cell repertoires in COVID-19. In the study overall: Researchers got acute and convalescent COVID-19 samples from the United States, Italy and Spain.

Per the authors' pipeline: Quantification of nucleated cells was approximated via reference gene primer amplification. Profiling relied on immunoSEQ multiplex PCR, and the TCRdb table lists in-frame clones only, not all of them. That table gives V, J and clone size, and the DNA gave D and trimming. The sample contains approximately 190,000 clones, 80% to 85% of which appear only once. Germline CDR1 is MNHEY and CDR2 is SMNVEV (reference sequence). Unmatched junction bases numbered 3, after V lost 11 bases and J lost 5 bases. There are 11 residues in the CDR3. This clone was recorded a few times. The chain carries TRBV27 and TRBJ1-5, with 7 bases identical to TRBD1. Sequencing used peripheral blood. The TCR sequence derives from a woman aged 40 to 50 with acute or convalescent COVID-19. The chain's CDR3 is CAYRGYQPQHF. In DNA, the CDR3 is TGTGCCTACAGGGGCTATCAGCCCCAGCATTTT.